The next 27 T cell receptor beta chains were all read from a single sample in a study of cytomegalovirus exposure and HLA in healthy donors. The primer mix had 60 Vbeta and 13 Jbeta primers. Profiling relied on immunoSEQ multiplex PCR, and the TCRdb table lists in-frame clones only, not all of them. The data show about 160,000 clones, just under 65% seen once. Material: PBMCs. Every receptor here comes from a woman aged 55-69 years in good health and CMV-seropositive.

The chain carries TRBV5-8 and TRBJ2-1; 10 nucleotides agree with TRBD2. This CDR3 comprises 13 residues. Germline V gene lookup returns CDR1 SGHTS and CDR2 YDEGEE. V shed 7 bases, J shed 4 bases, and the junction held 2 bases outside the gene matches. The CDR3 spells CASGLAVYNEQFF. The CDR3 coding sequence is TGTGCCAGCGGACTAGCGGTATACAATGAGCAGTTCTTC.

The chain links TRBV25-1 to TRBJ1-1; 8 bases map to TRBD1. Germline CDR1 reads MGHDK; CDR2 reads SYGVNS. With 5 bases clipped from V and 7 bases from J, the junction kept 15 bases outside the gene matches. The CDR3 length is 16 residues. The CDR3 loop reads CASSPYPGQVTGEAFF. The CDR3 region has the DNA TGTGCCAGCAGTCCTTATCCGGGACAGGTAACAGGTGAAGCTTTCTTT.

The CDR3 loop is CARAPGQGFHEQFF. CDR3 sequence (DNA): TGTGCCCGAGCGCCGGGACAGGGTTTTCATGAGCAGTTCTTC. The chain uses TRBV30 and TRBJ2-1; 9 bases align to TRBD1. V was pared by 8 bases and J by 8 bases, with 13 bases of the junction left unmatched. Germline-derived CDR1 and CDR2 are GTSNPN and SVGIG (reference sequence). This CDR3 is 14 amino acids long.

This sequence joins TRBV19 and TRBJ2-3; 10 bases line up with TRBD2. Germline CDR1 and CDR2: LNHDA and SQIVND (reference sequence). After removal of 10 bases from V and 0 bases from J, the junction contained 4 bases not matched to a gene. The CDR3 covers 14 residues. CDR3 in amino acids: CATATSGSTDTQYF. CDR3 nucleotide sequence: TGTGCCACAGCGACTAGCGGGAGCACAGATACGCAGTATTTT.

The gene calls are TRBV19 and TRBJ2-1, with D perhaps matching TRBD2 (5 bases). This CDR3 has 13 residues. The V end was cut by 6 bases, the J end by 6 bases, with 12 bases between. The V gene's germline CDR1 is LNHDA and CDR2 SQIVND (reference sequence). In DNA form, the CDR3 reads TGTGCCAGTAGCAAAAGAGGGAGCAATGAGCAGTTCTTC. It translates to CASSKRGSNEQFF.

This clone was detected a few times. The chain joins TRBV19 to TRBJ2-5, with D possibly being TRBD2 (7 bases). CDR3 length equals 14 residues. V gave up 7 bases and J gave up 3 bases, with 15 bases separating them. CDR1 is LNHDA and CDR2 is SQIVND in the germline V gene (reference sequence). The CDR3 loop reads CASTPGGREETQYF. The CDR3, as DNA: TGTGCCAGTACCCCGGGGGGCAGGGAAGAGACCCAGTACTTC.

The CDR3 loop reads CASSGSYGESEQFF. The CDR3 DNA sequence: TGTGCCAGCAGTGGGTCCTACGGGGAATCTGAGCAGTTCTTC. The V gene is TRBV2, the J gene TRBJ2-1; a possible D gene is TRBD2 (5 bases). V dropped 4 bases and J dropped 9 bases, with 16 bases sitting between them. Germline V CDR1 and CDR2: SNHLY, FYNNEI. The length of the CDR3 is 14 residues.

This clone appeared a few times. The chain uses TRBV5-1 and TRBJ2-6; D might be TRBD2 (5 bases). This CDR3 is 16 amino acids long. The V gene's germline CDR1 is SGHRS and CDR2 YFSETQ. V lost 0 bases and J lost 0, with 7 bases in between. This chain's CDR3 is CASSLGGGSGANVLTF. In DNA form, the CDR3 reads TGCGCCAGCAGCTTGGGCGGAGGCTCTGGGGCCAACGTCCTGACTTTC.

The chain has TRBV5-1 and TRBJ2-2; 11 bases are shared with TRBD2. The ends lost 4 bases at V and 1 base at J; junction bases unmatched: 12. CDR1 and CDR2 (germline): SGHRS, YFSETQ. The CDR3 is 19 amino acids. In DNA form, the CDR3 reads TGCGCCAGCAGCCTAGGTCCGGGACTAGCGGAGAAGAACACCGGGGAGCTGTTTTTT. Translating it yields CASSLGPGLAEKNTGELFF.

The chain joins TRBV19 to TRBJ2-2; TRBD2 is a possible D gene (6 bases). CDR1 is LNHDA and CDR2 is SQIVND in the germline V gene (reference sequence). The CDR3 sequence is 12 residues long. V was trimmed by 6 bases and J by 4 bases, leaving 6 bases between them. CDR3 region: CASRGGTGELFF. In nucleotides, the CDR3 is TGTGCCAGTAGGGGAGGCACCGGGGAGCTGTTTTTT. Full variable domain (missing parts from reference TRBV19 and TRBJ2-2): DGGITQSPKYLFRKEGQNVTLSCEQNLNHDAMYWYRQDPGQGLRLIYYSQIVNDFQKGDIAEGYSVSREKKESFPLTVTSAQKNPTAFYLCASRGGTGELFFGEGSRLTVL.

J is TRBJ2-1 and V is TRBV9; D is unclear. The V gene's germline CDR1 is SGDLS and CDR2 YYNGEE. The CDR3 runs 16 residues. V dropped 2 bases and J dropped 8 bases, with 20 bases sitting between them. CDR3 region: CASSVAADPMMHEQFF. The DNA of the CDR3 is TGTGCCAGCAGCGTGGCGGCGGATCCAATGATGCATGAGCAGTTCTTC.

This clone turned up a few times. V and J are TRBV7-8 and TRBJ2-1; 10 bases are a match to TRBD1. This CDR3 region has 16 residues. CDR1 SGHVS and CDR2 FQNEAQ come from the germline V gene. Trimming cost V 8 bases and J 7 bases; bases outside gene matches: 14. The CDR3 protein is CASRSLLGQGKNEQFF. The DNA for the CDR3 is TGTGCCAGCCGTTCCTTACTGGGACAGGGGAAGAATGAGCAGTTCTTC.

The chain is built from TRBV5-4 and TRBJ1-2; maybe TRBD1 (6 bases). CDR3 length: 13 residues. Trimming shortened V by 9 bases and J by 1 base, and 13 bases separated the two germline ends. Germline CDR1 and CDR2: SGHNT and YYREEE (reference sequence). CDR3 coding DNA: TGTGCCACCCAGCCAGGGGATAACTATGGCTACACCTTC. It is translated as CATQPGDNYGYTF.

CDR3 sequence reads: CASSPGSGLSTDTQYF. The CDR3 bases are TGTGCCAGCAGCCCCGGCTCTGGACTTAGCACAGATACGCAGTATTTT. The rearrangement uses TRBV7-2 and TRBJ2-3; tentatively, D is TRBD2 (5 bases). The germline V gene has CDR1 SGHTA and CDR2 FQGNSA. The CDR3 spans 16 residues. V shed 5 bases and J shed 0 bases, with 15 bases lying between them.

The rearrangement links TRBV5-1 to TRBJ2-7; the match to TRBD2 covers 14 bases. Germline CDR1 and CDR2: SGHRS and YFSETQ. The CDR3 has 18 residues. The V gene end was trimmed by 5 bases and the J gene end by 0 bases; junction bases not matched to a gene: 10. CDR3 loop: CASSAGLAGVITSYEQYF. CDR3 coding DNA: TGCGCCAGCAGTGCGGGACTAGCGGGAGTAATTACCTCCTACGAGCAGTACTTC. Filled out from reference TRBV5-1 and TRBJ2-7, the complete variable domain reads KAGVTQTPRYLIKTRGQQVTLSCSPISGHRSVSWYQQTPGQGLQFLFEYFSETQRNKGNFPGRFSGRQFSNSRSEMNVSTLELGDSALYLCASSAGLAGVITSYEQYFGPGTRLTVT.

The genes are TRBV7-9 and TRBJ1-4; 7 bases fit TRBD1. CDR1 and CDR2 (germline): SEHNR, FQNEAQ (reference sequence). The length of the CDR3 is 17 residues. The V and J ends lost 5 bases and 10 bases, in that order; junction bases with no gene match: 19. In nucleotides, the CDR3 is TGTGCCAGCAGCCAACAATATACAGGGGTTGTGCCAGGAAAACTGTTTTTT. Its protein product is CASSQQYTGVVPGKLFF.

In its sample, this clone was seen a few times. The CDR3 region is CASSWTGVSGANVLTF. CDR3 sequence (DNA): TGTGCCAGCAGCTGGACAGGAGTCTCTGGGGCCAACGTCCTGACTTTC. This sequence joins TRBV5-4 and TRBJ2-6, with 7 positions matching TRBD1. V trimming: 3 bases; J trimming: 0 bases; junction bases outside the gene matches: 3. The CDR3 has 16 amino acids. Germline V gene lookup returns CDR1 SGHNT and CDR2 YYREEE (reference sequence).

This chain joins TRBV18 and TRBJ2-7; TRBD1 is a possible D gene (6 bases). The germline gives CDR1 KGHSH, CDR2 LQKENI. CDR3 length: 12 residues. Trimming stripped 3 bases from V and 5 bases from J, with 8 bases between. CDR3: CASSPNRDEQYF. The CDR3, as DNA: TGTGCCAGCTCACCCAACAGGGACGAGCAGTACTTC.

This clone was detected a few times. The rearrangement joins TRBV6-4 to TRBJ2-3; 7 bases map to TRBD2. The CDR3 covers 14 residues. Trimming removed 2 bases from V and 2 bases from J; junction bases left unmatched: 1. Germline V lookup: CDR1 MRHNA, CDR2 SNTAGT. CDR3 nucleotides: TGTGCCAGCAGTGACGCGGGGGACACAGATACGCAGTATTTT. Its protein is CASSDAGDTDTQYF.

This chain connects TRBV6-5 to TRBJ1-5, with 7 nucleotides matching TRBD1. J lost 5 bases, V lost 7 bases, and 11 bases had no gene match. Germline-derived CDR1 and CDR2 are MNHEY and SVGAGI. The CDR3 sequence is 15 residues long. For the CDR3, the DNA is TGTGCCAGCAAAGGTAACAGGGGCAGTCATCAGCCCCAGCATTTT. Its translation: CASKGNRGSHQPQHF.

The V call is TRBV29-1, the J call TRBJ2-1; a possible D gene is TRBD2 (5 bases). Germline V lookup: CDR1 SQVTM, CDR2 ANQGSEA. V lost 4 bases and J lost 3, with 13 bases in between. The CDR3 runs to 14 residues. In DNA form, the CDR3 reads TGCAGCGTTGTTATCGGGGAACTCTACAATGAGCAGTTCTTC. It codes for CSVVIGELYNEQFF.

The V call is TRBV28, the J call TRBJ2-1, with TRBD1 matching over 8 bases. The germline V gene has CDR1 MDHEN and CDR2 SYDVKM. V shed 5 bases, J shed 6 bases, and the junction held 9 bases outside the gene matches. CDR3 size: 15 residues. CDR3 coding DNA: TGTGCCAGCAGTCGTACAGGGGGTTTAGGCAATGAGCAGTTCTTC. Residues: CASSRTGGLGNEQFF.

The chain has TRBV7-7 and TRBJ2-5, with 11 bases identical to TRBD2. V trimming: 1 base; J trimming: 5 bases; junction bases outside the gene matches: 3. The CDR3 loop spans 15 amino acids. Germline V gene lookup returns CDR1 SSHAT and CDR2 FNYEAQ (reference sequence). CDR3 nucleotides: TGTGCCAGCAGCTTAGGAGCTAGCGGGAGGGAGACCCAGTACTTC. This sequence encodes CASSLGASGRETQYF.

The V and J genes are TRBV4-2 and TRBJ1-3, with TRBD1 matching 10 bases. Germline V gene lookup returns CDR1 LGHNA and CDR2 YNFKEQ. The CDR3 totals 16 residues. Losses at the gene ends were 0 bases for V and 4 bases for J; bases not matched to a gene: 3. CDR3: CASSQEGTGAGNTIYF. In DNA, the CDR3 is TGTGCCAGCAGCCAAGAGGGGACAGGGGCGGGAAACACCATATATTTT.

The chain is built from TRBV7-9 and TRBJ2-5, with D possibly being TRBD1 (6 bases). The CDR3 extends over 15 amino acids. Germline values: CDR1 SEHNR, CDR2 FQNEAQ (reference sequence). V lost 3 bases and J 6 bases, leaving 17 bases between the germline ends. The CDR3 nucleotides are TGTGCCAGCAGCTTTGGGGGCCGAGGTTTGAAGACCCAGTACTTC. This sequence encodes CASSFGGRGLKTQYF.

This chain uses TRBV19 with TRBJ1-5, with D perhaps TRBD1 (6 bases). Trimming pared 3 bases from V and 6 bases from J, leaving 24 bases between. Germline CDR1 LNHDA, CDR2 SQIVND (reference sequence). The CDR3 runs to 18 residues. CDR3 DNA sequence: TGTGCCAGTAGTATTGATCGGGGGGCCAGGATTCGTGGTCAGCCCCAGCATTTT. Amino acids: CASSIDRGARIRGQPQHF.

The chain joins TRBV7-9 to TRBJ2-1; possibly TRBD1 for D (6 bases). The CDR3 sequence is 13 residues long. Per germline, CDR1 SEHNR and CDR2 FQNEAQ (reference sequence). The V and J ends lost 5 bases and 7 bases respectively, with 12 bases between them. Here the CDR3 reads CASSARGTNEQFF. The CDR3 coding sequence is TGTGCCAGCAGCGCCAGGGGTACAAATGAGCAGTTCTTC.